This T cell receptor (beta chain) was retrieved from a study of molecular identifiers for immune sequencing clone quantification. Study conclusions and caveats: In naive cells, clones above 20 RNA copies held under 1% of molecules, whereas in effector cells they held over 98%.

TCRdb itself ran the PCR reads through MiXCR, one entry per CDR3 protein. The repertoire consists of tens of thousands of distinct CDR3 sequences, with around 21% occurring once and the leading ten covering about 1.2%. Source material for naive CD8 libraries was about 17,000 to 1,100,000 sorted cells, with 10%, 30% or 50% RNA. Naive CD8 T cells, phenotype CD8+CD4-CCR7+CD45RA+, were sorted. Many counts were recorded for this clonotype. The antigen remains unidentified. The CDR3 length is 13 residues. V lost 0 bases to trimming and J lost 2 bases, with 4 bases between them. Germline CDR1 is WSHSY and CDR2 is SAAADI.

The sequence derives from a human donor in good health. Some libraries in this study had Jurkat cell RNA spiked in. This chain connects TRBV10-2 to TRBJ1-2; D is unresolved. The sample was naive CD8+ T cells from blood, with Jurkat cell RNA spiked in. Documented subset: FACS-sorted CD8+CD4-CCR7+CD45RA+ naive T cells. CDR3 bases: TGCGCCAGCAGTGAGTCCCGGAACTATGGCTACACCTTC. It encodes CASSESRNYGYTF.